This T cell receptor (beta chain) was captured in a study of T cells in Graves' hyperthyroidism and ophthalmopathy. Study findings and constraints: Ophthalmopathy, which appeared later, was predicted by the model a median approximately six months before onset.

This clonotype was seen at least ten times. As yet, its antigen is unknown. The CDR3 consists of 14 residues. V was cut by 5 bases and J by 5 bases, with 15 bases left in between. The germline V gene encodes CDR1 SGHNT and CDR2 YENEEA. RNA transcripts yielded amplified TCR beta CDR3 regions. Researchers ran a first-round RT-PCR on the TCR CDR3 using the HTBI primer set. TCRdb recomputed calls from the multiplex PCR reads with MiXCR, one row per CDR3 protein. The repertoire holds some 600,000 distinct CDR3 sequences, with approximately 15% as singletons. The source is a woman in her 30s with Graves' hyperthyroidism that later progressed to Graves' ophthalmopathy. The rearrangement joins TRBV11-3 to TRBJ2-5, with D maybe TRBD2 (6 bases). The specimen was blood. The CDR3 region is CASSQESGAETQYF. The CDR3 nucleotides are TGTGCCAGCAGCCAGGAATCGGGAGCCGAGACCCAGTACTTC.